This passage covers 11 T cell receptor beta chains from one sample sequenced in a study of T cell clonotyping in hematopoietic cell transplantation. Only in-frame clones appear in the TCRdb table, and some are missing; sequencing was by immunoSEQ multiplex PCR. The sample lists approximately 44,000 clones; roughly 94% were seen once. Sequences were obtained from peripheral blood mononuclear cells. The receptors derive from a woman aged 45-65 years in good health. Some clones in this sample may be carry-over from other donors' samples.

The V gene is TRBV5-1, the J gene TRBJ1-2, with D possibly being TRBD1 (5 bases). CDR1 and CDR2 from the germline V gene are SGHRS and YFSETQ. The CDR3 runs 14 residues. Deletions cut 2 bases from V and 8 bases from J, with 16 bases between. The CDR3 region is CASSFTGSPSGYTF. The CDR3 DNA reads TGCGCCAGCAGCTTCACAGGCTCACCCTCGGGCTACACCTTC.

The CDR3 DNA reads as TGTGCCAGCAGCTTGGGGCGGCATAGCAATCAGCCCCAGCATTTT. This encodes CASSLGRHSNQPQHF. The chain employs TRBV5-8 and TRBJ1-5, with D uncertain. V shed 0 bases and J shed 0 bases, with 7 bases lying between them. Germline values: CDR1 SGHTS, CDR2 YDEGEE. This CDR3 contains 15 residues.

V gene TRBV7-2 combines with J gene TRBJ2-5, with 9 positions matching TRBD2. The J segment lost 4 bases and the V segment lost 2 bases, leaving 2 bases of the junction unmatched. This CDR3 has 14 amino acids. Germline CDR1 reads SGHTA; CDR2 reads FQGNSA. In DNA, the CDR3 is TGTGCCAGCAGCTTATTGACTAGCGGAGAGACCCAGTACTTC. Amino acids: CASSLLTSGETQYF. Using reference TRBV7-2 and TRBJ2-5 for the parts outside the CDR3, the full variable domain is GAGVSQSPSNKVTEKGKDVELRCDPISGHTALYWYRQSLGQGLEFLIYFQGNSAPDKSGLPSDRFSAERTGGSVSTLTIQRTQQEDSAVYLCASSLLTSGETQYFGPGTRLLVL.

CDR3 residues: CASSGPGVNNEQFF. The CDR3 DNA reads as TGTGCCAGCAGCGGCCCAGGAGTAAACAATGAGCAGTTCTTC. The V call is TRBV7-3, the J call TRBJ2-1, with D unresolved. This CDR3 region has 14 residues. Germline V CDR1 and CDR2: SGHTA, FQGTGA. Trimming took 5 bases from V and 5 from J, leaving 13 bases between them.

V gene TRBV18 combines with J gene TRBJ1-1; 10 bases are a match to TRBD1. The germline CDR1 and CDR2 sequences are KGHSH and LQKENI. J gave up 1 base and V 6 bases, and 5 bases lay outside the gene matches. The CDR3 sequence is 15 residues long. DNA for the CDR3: TGTGCCAGCTCGTGGGACAGGGGCGAGAACACTGAAGCTTTCTTT. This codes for CASSWDRGENTEAFF.

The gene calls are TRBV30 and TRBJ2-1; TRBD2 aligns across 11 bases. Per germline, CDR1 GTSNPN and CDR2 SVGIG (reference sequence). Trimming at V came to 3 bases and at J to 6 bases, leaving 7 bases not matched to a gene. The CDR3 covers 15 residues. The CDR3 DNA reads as TGTGCCTGGAGATCGGGTAGCGGGGGGGCCAATGAGCAGTTCTTC. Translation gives CAWRSGSGGANEQFF.

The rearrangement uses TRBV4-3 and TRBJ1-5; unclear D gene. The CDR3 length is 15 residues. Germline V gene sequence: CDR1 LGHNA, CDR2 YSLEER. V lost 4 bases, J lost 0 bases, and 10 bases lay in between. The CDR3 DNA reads TGCGCCAGCAGCCGGGTCCGGGGTAGCAATCAGCCCCAGCATTTT. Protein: CASSRVRGSNQPQHF.

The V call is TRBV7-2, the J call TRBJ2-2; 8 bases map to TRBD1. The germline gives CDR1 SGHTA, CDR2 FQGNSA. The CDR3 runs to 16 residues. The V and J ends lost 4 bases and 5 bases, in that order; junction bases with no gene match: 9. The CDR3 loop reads CASSWFGQGITGELFF. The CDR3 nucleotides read TGTGCCAGCAGCTGGTTCGGACAGGGCATTACCGGGGAGCTGTTTTTT.

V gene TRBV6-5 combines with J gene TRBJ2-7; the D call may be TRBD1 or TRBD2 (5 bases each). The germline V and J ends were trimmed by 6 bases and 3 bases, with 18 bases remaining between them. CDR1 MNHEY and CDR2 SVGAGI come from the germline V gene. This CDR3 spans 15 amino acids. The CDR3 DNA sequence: TGTGCCAGCAGCCGAACCCGGGACCTACGCTACGAGCAGTACTTC. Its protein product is CASSRTRDLRYEQYF.

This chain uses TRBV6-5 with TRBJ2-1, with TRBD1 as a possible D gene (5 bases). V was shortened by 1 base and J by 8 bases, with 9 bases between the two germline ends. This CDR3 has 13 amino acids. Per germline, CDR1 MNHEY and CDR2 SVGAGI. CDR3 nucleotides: TGTGCCAGCAGTTACTTAGGGGTCTATGAGCAGTTCTTC. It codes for CASSYLGVYEQFF.

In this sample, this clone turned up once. The CDR3 nucleotides read TGTGCCTGGAGTGATAACGTCCTGACTTTC. Amino acids: CAWSDNVLTF. The chain combines TRBV30 with TRBJ2-6; D remains ambiguous. Germline V gives CDR1 GTSNPN, CDR2 SVGIG (reference sequence). V lost 1 base and J 10 bases, leaving 2 bases between the germline ends. CDR3 length equals 10 residues.